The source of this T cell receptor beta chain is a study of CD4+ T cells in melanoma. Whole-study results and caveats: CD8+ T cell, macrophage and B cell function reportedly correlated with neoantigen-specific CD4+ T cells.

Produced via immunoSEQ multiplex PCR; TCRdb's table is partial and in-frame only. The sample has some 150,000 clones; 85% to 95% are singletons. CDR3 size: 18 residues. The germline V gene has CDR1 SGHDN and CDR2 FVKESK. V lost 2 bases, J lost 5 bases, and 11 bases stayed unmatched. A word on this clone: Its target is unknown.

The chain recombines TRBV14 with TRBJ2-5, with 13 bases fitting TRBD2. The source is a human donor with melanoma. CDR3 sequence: CASSQHRTSGGRGETQYF. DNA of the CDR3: TGTGCCAGCAGCCAACACCGGACTAGCGGGGGCCGGGGGGAGACCCAGTACTTC.